This T cell receptor beta chain was identified in a study of cytomegalovirus exposure and HLA in healthy donors. Both 60 Vbeta primers and 13 Jbeta primers went into the PCR. Data came from immunoSEQ multiplex PCR; TCRdb stores just in-frame clones and leaves some out. The sample yields over 250,000 clones, roughly 70% seen once. General study findings and limits: When the data were analyzed later, several of the most significant clusters appeared to be linked to common viral pathogens. CMV serostatus was the sole immune exposure data available.

The donors comprised healthy bone marrow donors. Regarding this clone: What it recognizes is unknown.

This TCR came from a female donor in good health and CMV-seronegative. The sample was PBMCs.

DNA for the CDR3: TGTGCCAGCAGCCCACCAAACACCCCGCCAGGGCTATTGAACACTGAAGCTTTCTTT. Amino acid sequence: CASSPPNTPPGLLNTEAFF. This chain uses TRBV5-4 with TRBJ1-1; D is perhaps TRBD1 (5 bases). V was shortened by 4 bases and J by 0 bases, with 25 bases between the two germline ends. This CDR3 spans 19 amino acids. The germline V gene encodes CDR1 SGHNT and CDR2 YYREEE (reference sequence).